This TCR beta chain was profiled in a study of control samples from healthy donors and cancer patients (TCRdb year 2020). Preparation of the library involved the immunoSEQ multiplex PCR assay. TCRdb limited this immuneACCESS table to in-frame rearrangements with V and J called. A share of clones is missing; checked studies link under half to unresolved V genes, and the rest is unexplained. Recorded for this sample are about 120,000 clones; approximately 88% of them occurred a single time. In total, the top ten clones hold 30% to 40% of the sample. Taken from cysteine to phenylalanine, the CDR3 has 14 residues. The only DNA kept is the CDR3, 42 bases in frame from the first base. From the germline V gene, CDR1 is LGHNA and CDR2 is YSLEER. Trimming takes 4 bases from V and 0 bases from J, and the germline ends sit 9 bases apart. To note about this clone: Its antigen is unknown. Per-base quality was not reported, and no clone a single base away is much larger than it.

The chain couples TRBV4-3 to TRBJ1-2; no D segment can be confidently identified. The source material was blood. This sequence originates from a man aged 45-65 years in good health. The CDR3 region reads CASSLGPSNYGYTF. The DNA sequence reads TGCGCCAGCAGCCTCGGACCGTCTAACTATGGCTACACCTTC.